The 23 T cell receptor beta chains below come from one sample, sequenced in a study of OX40 agonist ivuxolimab in advanced cancers. Sequencing was performed with immunoSEQ multiplex PCR; in TCRdb, only in-frame clones are kept and a portion is missing. The sample contains fewer than 25,000 clones, about 89% of which appear only once. The sample in question was CD4+ or CD8+ T cells sorted from blood, obtained in a trial of the OX40 agonist ivuxolimab. These receptors were collected from an adult with an advanced solid tumor such as melanoma, head and neck, liver or kidney cancer.

This chain connects TRBV7-6 to TRBJ2-7; unclear D gene. Germline V gene data show CDR1 as SGHVS and CDR2 as FNYEAQ. V dropped 0 bases and J dropped 0 bases, with 9 bases sitting between them. The CDR3 extends over 15 amino acids. The CDR3 DNA reads TGTGCCAGCAGCTTAGCCCCAGAGCGCTCCTACGAGCAGTACTTC. It specifies CASSLAPERSYEQYF.

The sample holds one count of this clone. This chain uses TRBV19 with TRBJ2-1; D gene uncertain. V was trimmed by 4 bases and J by 0 bases, leaving 10 bases between them. In germline, CDR1 is LNHDA, CDR2 SQIVND (reference sequence). The CDR3 has 15 residues. The CDR3 DNA follows: TGTGCCAGTAGTAGTCCCAAGAGCTCCTACAATGAGCAGTTCTTC. Its protein is CASSSPKSSYNEQFF.

This clone was recorded once. This chain connects TRBV11-3 to TRBJ2-2; no clear D. The CDR3 spans 15 residues. The germline V gene encodes CDR1 SGHNT and CDR2 YENEEA. The germline V and J ends were trimmed by 3 bases and 0 bases, with 8 bases remaining between them. The CDR3 protein is CASSFQAPNTGELFF. In DNA, the CDR3 is TGTGCCAGCAGCTTCCAAGCCCCGAACACCGGGGAGCTGTTTTTT.

This clone was seen once. The chain employs TRBV28 and TRBJ2-2; D remains ambiguous. CDR1 and CDR2 (germline): MDHEN, SYDVKM. The CDR3 consists of 14 residues. The germline V and J ends were trimmed by 7 bases and 5 bases, with 14 bases remaining between them. DNA for the CDR3: TGTGCCAGCATGCCCCGAACGAGGACCGGGGAGCTGTTTTTT. This sequence encodes CASMPRTRTGELFF.

The V call is TRBV19, the J call TRBJ2-3; D is unresolved. CDR3 length equals 12 residues. Germline CDR1 is LNHDA and CDR2 is SQIVND (reference sequence). The germline V and J ends were trimmed by 4 bases and 2 bases, with 4 bases remaining between them. The CDR3: CASSTVTDTQYF. CDR3 bases: TGTGCCAGTAGTACGGTCACAGATACGCAGTATTTT.

V and J are TRBV5-6 and TRBJ2-3; D is unclear. CDR1 and CDR2 from the germline V gene are SGHDT and YYEEEE. Trimming cost V 0 bases and J 2 bases, with 4 bases left between them. This CDR3 spans 13 amino acids. This CDR3 is CASSLGDTDTQYF. DNA for the CDR3: TGTGCCAGCAGCTTGGGCGACACAGATACGCAGTATTTT.

The rearrangement links TRBV5-1 to TRBJ1-4, with 10 bases lining up with TRBD1. J gave up 7 bases and V 4 bases, and 16 bases lay outside the gene matches. The CDR3 consists of 18 residues. Per germline, CDR1 SGHRS and CDR2 YFSETQ. The CDR3 loop is CASSRRTGGSSNGEKLFF. DNA for the CDR3: TGCGCCAGCAGCCGCAGGACAGGGGGAAGTTCAAATGGTGAAAAACTGTTTTTT. The full variable domain, in which reference TRBV5-1 and TRBJ1-4 provide the parts outside the CDR3, is KAGVTQTPRYLIKTRGQQVTLSCSPISGHRSVSWYQQTPGQGLQFLFEYFSETQRNKGNFPGRFSGRQFSNSRSEMNVSTLELGDSALYLCASSRRTGGSSNGEKLFFGSGTQLSVL.

V is TRBV27 and J is TRBJ2-7, with a possible D match to TRBD1 (5 bases). CDR1 and CDR2 from the germline V gene are MNHEY and SMNVEV (reference sequence). The CDR3 is 13 amino acids. V was shortened by 4 bases and J by 7 bases, with 14 bases between the two germline ends. This chain's CDR3 is CASSYEPRQEQYF. DNA for the CDR3: TGTGCCAGCAGTTACGAACCTCGACAGGAGCAGTACTTC.

Concerning this clone: One end of the junction fails to match germline, which may point to a read error. The J gene is TRBJ2-1, the V gene TRBV7-3, with TRBD2 matching 12 bases. Germline V lookup: CDR1 SGHTA, CDR2 FQGTGA. The CDR3 consists of 19 residues. The CDR3 coding sequence is TGTGCCAGCAGTTTAAAGGGACTAGCGGGCGCCAGCTCCTACAATGAGCAGTTCTTC. It is translated as CASSLKGLAGASSYNEQFF.

The rearrangement uses TRBV19 and TRBJ2-6, with D possibly being TRBD2 (6 bases). CDR3 length: 15 amino acids. Between the trimmed V and J ends, which lost 3 bases and 3 bases, there was a span of 9 bases. Germline V lookup: CDR1 LNHDA, CDR2 SQIVND (reference sequence). This CDR3 reads CASSILGGGANVLTF. CDR3 coding DNA: TGTGCCAGTAGTATCTTGGGGGGTGGGGCCAACGTCCTGACTTTC.

The chain combines TRBV19 with TRBJ2-2; D may correspond to TRBD1 or TRBD2 (5 bases each). Trimming removed 3 bases from V and 7 bases from J, with 12 bases in between. Per the germline V gene, CDR1 is LNHDA and CDR2 is SQIVND (reference sequence). This CDR3 spans 14 amino acids. The CDR3 nucleotides are TGTGCCAGTAGTATCGGGACCCTTTACGGGGAGCTGTTTTTT. Its protein product is CASSIGTLYGELFF.

The J gene is TRBJ2-7, the V gene TRBV4-1, with TRBD2 matching over 10 bases. Germline CDR1 reads MGHRA; CDR2 reads YSYEKL. This CDR3 has 14 amino acids. V gave up 2 bases and J gave up 7 bases; unmatched junction bases: 5. CDR3 amino acids: CASSQLAGEVEQYF. The CDR3 DNA sequence: TGCGCCAGCAGCCAACTAGCGGGAGAGGTTGAGCAGTACTTC.

This chain connects TRBV5-1 to TRBJ2-5; D is uncertain. The CDR3 contains 15 residues. The V gene's germline CDR1 is SGHRS and CDR2 YFSETQ. The V gene lost 0 bases and the J gene lost 5 bases, with 14 bases spanning the gap. The CDR3 protein is CASSLVSRAFETQYF. In nucleotides, the CDR3 is TGCGCCAGCAGCTTGGTTTCTAGGGCTTTCGAGACCCAGTACTTC. Full variable domain (remainder filled in from reference TRBV5-1 and TRBJ2-5): KAGVTQTPRYLIKTRGQQVTLSCSPISGHRSVSWYQQTPGQGLQFLFEYFSETQRNKGNFPGRFSGRQFSNSRSEMNVSTLELGDSALYLCASSLVSRAFETQYFGPGTRLLVL.

CDR3 DNA sequence: TGTGCCAGCAGCTTTGAGCGGGAGACCGGGGAGCTGTTTTTT. Protein: CASSFERETGELFF. V and J are TRBV5-8 and TRBJ2-2; 8 bases align to TRBD2. Germline lookup yields CDR1 SGHTS and CDR2 YDEGEE. V was pared by 2 bases and J by 5 bases, with 2 bases of the junction left unmatched. This CDR3 is built from 14 residues.

Concerning this clone itself: One junction end does not reproduce the germline sequence, and a read error may be involved. The rearrangement uses TRBV7-6 and TRBJ2-6; the D gene is possibly TRBD2 (5 bases). The CDR3 is made up of 16 amino acids. Germline assignment: CDR1 SGHVS and CDR2 FNYEAQ. DNA for the CDR3: TGTGCCAGCAGCTTAGAGGGTGTCTTGCGGGCCGACGTCCTGACTTTC. Translating it yields CASSLEGVLRADVLTF.

The CDR3 loop reads CASSEDNSYNEQFF. CDR3 DNA: TGTGCCAGCAGTGAGGACAACTCCTACAATGAGCAGTTCTTC. This chain links TRBV28 with TRBJ2-1; TRBD1 is a possible D gene (5 bases). CDR1 MDHEN and CDR2 SYDVKM come from the germline V gene. V lost 5 bases and J lost 0, with 8 bases in between. The CDR3 has 14 amino acids.

The rearrangement links TRBV5-6 to TRBJ2-1, with unresolved D. CDR3 size: 15 residues. CDR1 and CDR2 from the germline V gene are SGHDT and YYEEEE. Trimming pared 2 bases from V and 6 bases from J, leaving 15 bases between. This chain's CDR3 is CASSFGVLVGNEQFF. DNA of the CDR3: TGTGCCAGCAGCTTTGGCGTCCTAGTCGGCAATGAGCAGTTCTTC.

V is TRBV27 and J is TRBJ2-7, with D maybe TRBD2 (6 bases). Germline loops: CDR1 MNHEY, CDR2 SMNVEV (reference sequence). CDR3 length: 14 residues. With 4 bases removed from V and 4 bases from J, the gap between germline ends came to 14 bases. The CDR3 here is CASSWGGAFYEQYF. CDR3 DNA sequence: TGTGCCAGCAGTTGGGGCGGGGCTTTTTACGAGCAGTACTTC.

V and J are TRBV6-5 and TRBJ1-2; possible D gene TRBD1, 6 bases. CDR1 and CDR2 (germline): MNHEY, SVGAGI. This CDR3 contains 13 residues. Trimming stripped 2 bases from V and 5 bases from J, with 9 bases between. CDR3 sequence: CASSYPGAYGYTF. CDR3 bases: TGTGCCAGCAGTTACCCGGGGGCTTATGGCTACACCTTC.

The V call is TRBV19, the J call TRBJ1-2; D gene unclear. Germline values: CDR1 LNHDA, CDR2 SQIVND (reference sequence). The CDR3 spans 13 residues. The V end lost 3 bases, the J end lost 4 bases, and 9 bases lay between the germline ends. Here the CDR3 reads CASSMNSFYGYTF. CDR3 nucleotide sequence: TGTGCCAGTAGTATGAACAGTTTCTATGGCTACACCTTC.

The chain combines TRBV9 with TRBJ2-3, with D possibly being TRBD1 or TRBD2 (6 bases each). The germline gives CDR1 SGDLS, CDR2 YYNGEE. The CDR3 is 16 amino acids. The V end was cut by 2 bases, the J end by 5 bases, with 18 bases between. The DNA for the CDR3 is TGTGCCAGCAGCGTGGGGGGCAACCCCGGGGGAGATACGCAGTATTTT. Encoded protein: CASSVGGNPGGDTQYF.

This chain uses TRBV6-1 with TRBJ1-2, with a weak D call TRBD1 (5 bases). The V and J ends lost 0 bases and 8 bases respectively, with 10 bases between them. In germline, CDR1 is MNHNS, CDR2 SASEGT. The CDR3 totals 13 residues. Written as DNA, the CDR3 is TGTGCCAGCAGTGAAGCAGGGGTCGTGGGCTACACCTTC. Its translation is CASSEAGVVGYTF.

There are a few counts of this clone. The chain uses TRBV6-1 and TRBJ2-1; possibly TRBD2 for D (6 bases). V was clipped by 6 bases and J by 9 bases, with 18 bases between them. Germline-derived CDR1 and CDR2 are MNHNS and SASEGT. The CDR3 contains 14 residues. CDR3 amino acids: CASRAASDGVEQFF. In nucleotides, the CDR3 is TGTGCCAGCAGGGCCGCTAGCGACGGGGTTGAGCAGTTCTTC.